This TCR beta chain is drawn from a study of T-cell memory formation after mild COVID-19. The overall study: TCR clusters showed largely donor specificity.

CDR3 length: 12 amino acids. Per the germline V gene, CDR1 is DFQATT and CDR2 is SNEGSKA (reference sequence). V was pared by 4 bases and J by 2 bases, with 2 bases of the junction left unmatched. TCRalpha and TCRbeta libraries used 5'RACE with constant-segment primers and UMIs. TCRdb analysed the 5' RACE reads with MiXCR anew, one entry per CDR3 protein. The table has about 110,000 distinct CDR3 sequences, 15% to 20% seen once. What was sequenced was PBMCs or a T cell subset sorted from them (not recorded which). The rearrangement uses TRBV20-1 and TRBJ2-7; 7 nucleotides align to TRBD1. This receptor was identified in a man younger than 30 who had mild COVID-19 (a few samples of this study predate the infection). Cell type and time point are not known. The CDR3 region is CSANQGAYEQYF. The CDR3 nucleotides are TGCAGTGCTAACCAGGGGGCCTACGAGCAGTACTTC.